The entry below gives a single T cell receptor (beta chain) sequence along with its context. Its antigen is undetermined. The sample contains more than one DNA sequence encoding this CDR3. This sample stems from a study of shared clonotypes between healthy human individuals. Germline V gives CDR1 MGHRA, CDR2 YSYEKL. The V and J ends lost 2 bases and 1 base, in that order; junction bases with no gene match: 1. The CDR3 consists of 14 residues. Study findings and constraints: Generation probabilities were higher for clonotypes shared across all four sorted-subset donors than for unshared ones. Sorted-subset sequencing, rarefaction showed, was incomplete despite large depth.

It was CD45RO-negative cells, positively selected for CCR7, that made up naive CD8 cells, with terminally differentiated effector memory CD45RA+ cells excluded. TCRdb keeps only in-frame clones here, not all; method: immunoSEQ multiplex PCR. Among 1.5 million to 2.5 million clones listed, approximately 95% were seen once. V is TRBV4-1 and J is TRBJ1-1; TRBD1 matches 7 bases. The sample consisted of naive CD8+ T cells sorted from blood. This sequence originates from a man between 18 and 29 years old in good health. As DNA, the CDR3 is TGCGCCAGCAGCCAAAGGACAGGGAACACTGAAGCTTTCTTT. Protein: CASSQRTGNTEAFF.